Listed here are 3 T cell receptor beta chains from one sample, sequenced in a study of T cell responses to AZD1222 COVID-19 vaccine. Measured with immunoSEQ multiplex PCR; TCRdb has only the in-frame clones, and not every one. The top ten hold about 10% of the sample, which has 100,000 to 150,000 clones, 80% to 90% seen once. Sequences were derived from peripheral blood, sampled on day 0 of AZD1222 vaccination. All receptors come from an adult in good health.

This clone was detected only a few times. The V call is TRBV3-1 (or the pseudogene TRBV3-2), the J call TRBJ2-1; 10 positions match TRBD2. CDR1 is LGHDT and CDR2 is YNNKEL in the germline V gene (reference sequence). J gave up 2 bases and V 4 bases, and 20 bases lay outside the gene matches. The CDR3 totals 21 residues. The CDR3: CASSRKKGLALKRCTYNEQFF. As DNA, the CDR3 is TGTGCCAGCAGCCGAAAAAAGGGACTAGCGCTCAAGAGGTGCACCTACAATGAGCAGTTCTTC.

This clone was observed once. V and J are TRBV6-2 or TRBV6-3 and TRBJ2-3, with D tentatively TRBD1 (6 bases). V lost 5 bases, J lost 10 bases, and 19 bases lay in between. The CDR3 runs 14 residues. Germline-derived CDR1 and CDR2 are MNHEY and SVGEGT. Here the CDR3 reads CASSQYILDSAQYF. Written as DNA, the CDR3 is TGTGCCAGCAGTCAATATATCCTGGACAGTGCGCAGTATTTT.

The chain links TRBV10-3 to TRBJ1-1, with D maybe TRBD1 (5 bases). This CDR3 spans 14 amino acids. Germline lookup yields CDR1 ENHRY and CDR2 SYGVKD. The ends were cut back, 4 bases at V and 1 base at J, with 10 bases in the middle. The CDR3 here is CAISGGTGNTEAFF. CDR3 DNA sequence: TGTGCCATCAGTGGGGGCACAGGGAACACTGAAGCTTTCTTT.